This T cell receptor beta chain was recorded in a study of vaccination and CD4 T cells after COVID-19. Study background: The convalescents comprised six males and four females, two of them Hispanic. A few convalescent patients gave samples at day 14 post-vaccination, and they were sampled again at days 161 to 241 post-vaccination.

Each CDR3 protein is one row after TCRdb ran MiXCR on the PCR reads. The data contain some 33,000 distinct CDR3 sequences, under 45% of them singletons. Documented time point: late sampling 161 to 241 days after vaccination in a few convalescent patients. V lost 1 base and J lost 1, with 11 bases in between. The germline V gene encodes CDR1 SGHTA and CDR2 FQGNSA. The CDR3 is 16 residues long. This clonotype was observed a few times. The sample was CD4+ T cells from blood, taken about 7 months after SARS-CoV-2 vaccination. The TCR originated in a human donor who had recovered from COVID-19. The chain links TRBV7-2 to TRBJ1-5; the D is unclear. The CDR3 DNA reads TGTGCCAGCAGCTTAGTTGGAGGAGGCAGCAATCAGCCCCAGCATTTT. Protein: CASSLVGGGSNQPQHF.